Listed below are T cell receptor beta chains from one sample, sequenced in a study of tumor and adjacent non-tumor tissue in lung cancer. TCRdb reanalysed the multiplex PCR reads using MiXCR and keeps one entry per CDR3 protein. The sample yields just over 200,000 distinct CDR3 sequences, about 76% seen once. Sequencing used lung tumor tissue. These receptors all stem from a man aged 55 to 70 with non-small cell lung cancer. Both conserved end residues are part of each CDR3. D genes are given only for firm matches. A clone size is listed for some rows: how often the clone was seen (once, few, many), or a class if it is expanded.

cdr3_aa cdr3_nt j_call clone_size v_call d_call
CASIPWGRLRRNEQFF TGTGCCAGCATCCCCTGGGGGCGCTTAAGGCGTAATGAGCAGTTCTTC TRBJ2-1 many TRBV5-6 NA
CTSRDNRVREQYF TGTACCAGCAGGGACAACAGGGTTCGGGAGCAGTACTTC TRBJ2-7 NA TRBV6-5 NA
CASSPPQRVTNEKQFF TGTGCCAGCAGCCCCCCTCAGAGGGTTACTAATGAAAAACAGTTTTTT TRBJ1-4 NA TRBV28 NA
CASTLSTGAGEGYTF TGTGCCAGCACTTTATCAACCGGGGCAGGGGAAGGTTACACCTTC TRBJ1-2 NA TRBV6-2/TRBV6-3 NA
CSARERVLTGAKVLTF TGCAGTGCTAGAGAAAGGGTACTGACTGGGGCCAAGGTCCTGACTTTC TRBJ2-6 NA TRBV20-1 NA
CTSSTTLGGESQYF TGTACCAGCAGCACTACTCTGGGGGGAGAGAGCCAGTACTTC TRBJ2-5 NA TRBV5-4 NA
CVSSLLQGTDYNSPLHF TGTGTCAGCAGCCTACTACAGGGGACAGATTATAATTCACCCCTCCACTTT TRBJ1-6 NA TRBV5-6 TRBD1
CASSPGGGADTQYF TGCGCCAGCAGCCCTGGCGGGGGGGCGGATACGCAGTATTTT TRBJ2-3 NA TRBV5-1 TRBD2
CASSNSRGLPNEQFF TGTGCCAGCAGTAACTCTCGGGGCTTACCGAATGAGCAGTTCTTC TRBJ2-1 many TRBV6-5 NA
CSTRRGNNQPQHF TGCAGTACTAGGCGAGGTAACAATCAGCCCCAGCATTTT TRBJ1-5 once TRBV20-1 NA
CASHRGEGMYTQYF TGTGCCAGCCACAGGGGCGAGGGGATGTATACGCAGTATTTT TRBJ2-3 few TRBV6-1 TRBD1
CSAREGGIEKLFF TGCAGTGCTAGAGAGGGGGGGATTGAAAAACTGTTTTTT TRBJ1-4 NA TRBV20-1 NA
CRVETTTNEKLSF TGCAGAGTTGAAACGACGACTAATGAAAAACTGTCTTTT TRBJ1-4 NA TRBV29-1 NA
CASSLGGLAGGQETQYF TGTGCCAGCAGCTTAGGAGGGCTAGCGGGAGGTCAAGAGACCCAGTACTTC TRBJ2-5 many TRBV11-3 TRBD2
CASSETSDAGYTF TGTGCCAGCAGTGAAACGTCGGACGCGGGCTACACCTTC TRBJ1-2 NA TRBV6-1 NA
CSASKREGSYNEHFF TGCAGTGCTTCCAAGCGGGAGGGTTCCTACAATGAGCACTTCTTT TRBJ2-1 NA TRBV20-1 TRBD2
CASHERGGKAVRETQYF TGTGCCAGCCATGAACGTGGCGGGAAGGCAGTACGGGAGACCCAGTACTTC TRBJ2-5 NA TRBV6-1 NA
CCVGARDQPQCF TGCTGCGTTGGGGCCAGAGATCAGCCCCAGTGTTTT TRBJ1-5 NA TRBV29-1 NA
CGSRGTGGGQPQHF TGTGGCAGCAGGGGGACAGGGGGCGGTCAGCCCCAACATTTT TRBJ1-5 NA TRBV6-5 TRBD1
CSASPGQGAYEHHF TGCAGTGCTAGCCCAGGACAGGGGGCATACGAGCACCACTTC TRBJ2-7 NA TRBV20-1 TRBD1
CSARRGDYEQYF TGCAGTGCTAGAAGAGGGGACTACGAGCAGTACTTC TRBJ2-7 NA TRBV20-1 NA
CACSVRGGGTGELFF TGTGCCTGCAGTGTCAGGGGCGGTGGGACTGGGGAGCTGTTTTTT TRBJ2-2 NA TRBV6-1 NA
CSVRAGGGGQPQYF TGCAGCGTTAGGGCTGGTGGGGGAGGTCAACCCCAGTATTTT TRBJ2-3 NA TRBV29-1 NA
CASSFTPGQVFSPHGYTF TGTGCCAGCAGCTTCACCCCGGGACAGGTCTTTAGCCCGCATGGCTACACCTTC TRBJ1-2 once TRBV7-3 TRBD1
CASSPRQGAIYGYIF TGCGCCAGCAGCCCCCGACAGGGGGCTATCTATGGCTACATCTTC TRBJ1-2 NA TRBV4-3 TRBD1
CASSTGPINYGYTF TGTGCCAGCAGCACGGGCCCGATAAACTATGGCTACACCTTC TRBJ1-2 many TRBV11-1 NA
CASSRTGSQGTDTQYF TGTGCCAGCTCACGTACCGGGTCACAGGGCACAGATACGCAGTATTTT TRBJ2-3 NA TRBV18 NA
CASSETGGAGANVLTF TGTGCCAGCAGTGAGACAGGGGGTGCCGGGGCCAACGTCCTGACTTTC TRBJ2-6 NA TRBV6-1 TRBD1
CATSQGGSGTEAFF TGTGCCACCAGCCAAGGGGGTAGCGGGACTGAAGCTTTCTTT TRBJ1-1 NA TRBV4-2 NA
CASSERLAVPGTDTQYF TGTGCCAGCAGTGAAAGGTTGGCGGTACCTGGCACAGATACGCAGTATTTT TRBJ2-3 NA TRBV6-1 NA
CASSSYGAAFNKEFF TGTGCCAGCAGCTCATACGGGGCGGCCTTCAATAAGGAGTTCTTC TRBJ2-1 NA TRBV11-3 NA
CTSSLGRASGNTIYF TGTACCAGCAGCTTAGGGCGGGCCTCTGGAAACACCATATATTTT TRBJ1-3 NA TRBV7-8 NA
CASSYEVSGGVMANVLTF TGTGCCAGCAGTTACGAGGTTAGCGGGGGGGTTATGGCCAACGTCCTGACTTTC TRBJ2-6 once TRBV6-2/TRBV6-3 TRBD2
CASRLSTDTQYF TGTGCCAGCAGATTGAGTACAGATACGCAGTATTTT TRBJ2-3 NA TRBV5-4 NA
CASSSGTSGSYEQYF TGTGCCAGCAGTTCCGGGACTAGCGGGAGTTACGAGCAGTACTTC TRBJ2-7 NA TRBV6-5 TRBD2
CTSTSLGSTDTQYF TGTACCAGCACCTCCCTCGGGAGCACAGATACGCAGTATTTT TRBJ2-3 NA TRBV6-2/TRBV6-3 NA
CTSSLPQGHNEQYF TGTACCAGTAGTCTCCCCCAGGGTCACAACGAGCAGTACTTC TRBJ2-7 NA TRBV12-3/TRBV12-4 NA
CANSLGEGSRPVRLNF TGTGCCAACAGTTTAGGAGAGGGTAGCCGACCGGTCCGGCTGAACTTC TRBJ2-7 NA TRBV12-3/TRBV12-4 NA
CASIPRDGTHEQYF TGTGCCAGCATCCCCCGGGACGGAACCCACGAGCAGTACTTC TRBJ2-7 NA TRBV6-2/TRBV6-3 NA
CASTFSGQKENTIYF TGTGCCAGCACATTTTCGGGACAAAAGGAAAACACCATATATTTT TRBJ1-3 NA TRBV12-3/TRBV12-4 NA
CNARDSRAMSSPLHF TGCAATGCTAGAGATAGTAGGGCAATGAGCTCACCCCTCCACTTT TRBJ1-6 NA TRBV20-1 NA
CTSSSAGEETQYF TGTACCAGCAGTTCTGCAGGGGAAGAGACCCAGTACTTC TRBJ2-5 NA TRBV11-2 NA
CASSHLIGPQVDTHYF TGCGCCAGCAGCCACCTGATCGGGCCACAGGTCGATACGCATTATTTT TRBJ2-3 NA TRBV4-1 NA
CASSSGSGAYKQYF TGTGCCAGCAGCTCCGGGTCAGGGGCCTACAAGCAGTACTTC TRBJ2-7 NA TRBV11-2 NA
CASRLSSGGYTDTQYF TGTGCCAGCAGGTTGTCTAGCGGGGGGTACACAGATACGCAGTATTTT TRBJ2-3 many TRBV6-1 TRBD2